The 12 T cell receptor beta chains given below trace back to one sample, sequenced in a study of blood T cells in healthy people across ages. Using a J-beta primer mix together with a sample-barcoded 5' primer, a second PCR was run for about 6 to 12 cycles. MiXCR, applied by TCRdb to the 5' RACE reads, yields one record per CDR3 protein. The sample has about 1.6 million distinct CDR3 sequences, approximately 32% seen once. The specimen sequenced was blood. These receptors were taken from a woman in her twenties or thirties in good health.

This clonotype was observed a handful of times. The chain combines TRBV30 with TRBJ1-2; TRBD1 matches 7 bases. Trimming removed 5 bases from V and 8 bases from J; junction bases left unmatched: 11. The CDR3 is made up of 13 amino acids. Per the germline V gene, CDR1 is GTSNPN and CDR2 is SVGIG (reference sequence). CDR3 nucleotide sequence: TGTGCCTGGGATGGGAACAGGGGAAGGGGCTACACCTTC. The encoded protein is CAWDGNRGRGYTF.

About this clonotype itself: The junction departs from the called germline gene at one end, perhaps through a read error. V is TRBV9 and J is TRBJ2-3; no clear D gene. The V gene's germline CDR1 is SGDLS and CDR2 YYNGEE. CDR3 size: 14 residues. CDR3 nucleotide sequence: TGTGTCAGCAGCGTAGCTCCTAGTGCCGACACGCAGTATTTT. This codes for CVSSVAPSADTQYF.

The rearrangement uses TRBV28 and TRBJ1-1; D is undetermined. The V end lost 5 bases, the J end lost 2 bases, and 15 bases lay between the germline ends. The length of the CDR3 is 15 residues. CDR1 and CDR2 from the germline V gene are MDHEN and SYDVKM. The CDR3, as DNA: TGTGCCAGCAGTGCGGGAGATCCCCTTAACACTGAAGCTTTCTTT. It yields the protein CASSAGDPLNTEAFF.

This clonotype occurred many times. The chain employs TRBV29-1 and TRBJ2-2, with 8 bases lining up with TRBD1. This CDR3 is built from 13 residues. Trimming removed 7 bases from V and 7 bases from J; junction bases left unmatched: 8. The germline CDR1 and CDR2 sequences are SQVTM and ANQGSEA. The chain's CDR3 is CSGSRGLGGELFF. DNA of the CDR3: TGCAGCGGAAGCAGGGGGCTGGGCGGGGAGCTGTTTTTT.

This chain connects TRBV7-9 to TRBJ2-7; D perhaps matches TRBD2 (5 bases). The germline V gene has CDR1 SEHNR and CDR2 FQNEAQ (reference sequence). The CDR3 contains 14 residues. The V and J ends lost 5 bases and 3 bases respectively, with 14 bases between them. The CDR3 is CASSTGNLFYEQYF. DNA for the CDR3: TGTGCCAGCAGCACCGGGAATCTCTTCTACGAGCAGTACTTC.

This clonotype showed up just a few times. This chain uses TRBV4-2 with TRBJ2-5; D is unresolved. V was pared by 8 bases and J by 2 bases, with 15 bases between. The CDR3 runs to 14 residues. Germline CDR1 LGHNA, CDR2 YNFKEQ. The CDR3 DNA follows: TGTGCCAGCTCAGGCGGCGTCCCTCAAGAGACCCAGTACTTC. Translated: CASSGGVPQETQYF.

This clonotype turned up a few times. CDR3 amino acids: CSARDLTSSYEQYF. The CDR3 bases are TGCAGTGCTAGAGATTTAACTAGCAGCTACGAGCAGTACTTC. The chain employs TRBV20-1 and TRBJ2-7; D may be TRBD2 (6 bases). Germline CDR1 and CDR2: DFQATT and SNEGSKA (reference sequence). The CDR3 runs 14 residues. The V end was cut by 0 bases, the J end by 3 bases, with 12 bases between.

The chain is built from TRBV13 and TRBJ2-3; D not resolved. This CDR3 contains 17 residues. The germline V and J ends were trimmed by 5 bases and 1 base, with 19 bases remaining between them. Germline CDR1 and CDR2: PRHDT and FYEKMQ (reference sequence). The CDR3 nucleotides are TGTGCCAGCAGCCACCTTCCAAGGGCGTTAGGCACAGATACGCAGTATTTT. This translates into CASSHLPRALGTDTQYF. The variable domain in full, completed from reference TRBV13 and TRBJ2-3, reads AAGVIQSPRHLIKEKRETATLKCYPIPRHDTVYWYQQGPGQDPQFLISFYEKMQSDKGSIPDRFSAQQFSDYHSELNMSSLELGDSALYFCASSHLPRALGTDTQYFGPGTRLTVL.

This clonotype was observed once. The chain has TRBV29-1 and TRBJ2-7; TRBD1 matches 7 bases. CDR3 length: 21 amino acids. J gave up 6 bases and V 5 bases, and 34 bases lay outside the gene matches. CDR1 and CDR2 (germline): SQVTM, ANQGSEA. CDR3 sequence reads: CSVKGGSPLGTDLAPACEQYF. The CDR3 nucleotides read TGCAGCGTTAAAGGGGGATCTCCATTGGGGACAGACTTAGCCCCTGCCTGCGAGCAGTACTTC.

This clonotype has a handful of counts. The rearrangement uses TRBV4-2 and TRBJ2-3, with D uncertain. Trimming took 1 base from V and 2 from J, leaving 13 bases between them. Germline CDR1 reads LGHNA; CDR2 reads YNFKEQ. The CDR3 runs to 16 residues. The CDR3 region has the DNA TGTGCCAGCAGCCAAGCCCATGAACGGCTCACAGATACGCAGTATTTT. Protein sequence: CASSQAHERLTDTQYF.

This clonotype has more than one count but fewer than ten. The chain joins TRBV9 to TRBJ2-1, with a tentative D call TRBD2 (5 bases). The CDR3 totals 12 residues. V was trimmed by 7 bases and J by 10 bases, leaving 15 bases between them. Germline assignment: CDR1 SGDLS and CDR2 YYNGEE. The CDR3 DNA sequence: TGTGCCAGCGCGCCTAGCTCGAGCGAGCAGTTCTTC. It translates to CASAPSSSEQFF. Combining the CDR3 with reference TRBV9 and TRBJ2-1 gives the whole variable domain DSGVTQTPKHLITATGQRVTLRCSPRSGDLSVYWYQQSLDQGLQFLIQYYNGEERAKGNILERFSAQQFPDLHSELNLSSLELGDSALYFCASAPSSSEQFFGPGTRLTVL.

With respect to this clonotype: A clone one base away is much larger, so this may be a read error. The chain joins TRBV29-1 to TRBJ1-2; D is uncertain. Germline V gene data show CDR1 as SQVTM and CDR2 as ANQGSEA. The CDR3 sequence is 14 residues long. V lost 0 bases and J lost 3, with 11 bases in between. The DNA for the CDR3 is TGCAGCGTTGAAGATGGGGTACAATACTATGGCTACACCTTC. This codes for CSVEDGVQYYGYTF.